Described below is a single T cell receptor (beta chain) sequence and its context. The sample comes from a study of blood T cell repertoires in COVID-19. The CDR3 contains 13 residues. Unmatched junction bases numbered 4, after V lost 9 bases and J lost 5 bases. CDR1 MNHEY and CDR2 SVGAGI come from the germline V gene. TCRdb's copy holds only in-frame clones and misses some; the assay was immunoSEQ multiplex PCR. The sample shows about 43,000 clones, roughly 80% of them seen only once. The sequenced sample consisted of peripheral blood. This clonotype was obtained from a woman aged 55-75 years with acute or convalescent COVID-19. This chain connects TRBV6-5 to TRBJ2-3; 11 bases align to TRBD1. DNA for the CDR3: TGTGCCAGTCGGACAGGGGGCATAGATACGCAGTATTTT. The encoded protein is CASRTGGIDTQYF.